The 18 T cell receptor beta chains given below trace back to one sample, sequenced in a study of graft-versus-host responses after intestinal transplantation. These receptors' targets are unknown. Some clones are missing from TCRdb's copy, which holds only in-frame ones; the method was immunoSEQ multiplex PCR. The table has about 61,000 clones, 90% to 95% seen once; the top ten hold 0.38%. Source: unstimulated CD4+ T cells sorted from spleen or lymph node cells, taken before transplant. These receptors all come from a human donor who was the organ donor for an intestinal transplant.

This clone showed up just once. The rearrangement joins TRBV2 to TRBJ2-3, with 7 nucleotides matching TRBD2. V dropped 4 bases and J dropped 3; count of bases not matched to a gene: 7. Germline CDR1 is SNHLY and CDR2 is FYNNEI. There are 15 residues in the CDR3. This chain's CDR3 is CASSVGLGRTDTQYF. For the CDR3, the DNA is TGTGCCAGCAGTGTAGGACTAGGGAGGACAGATACGCAGTATTTT.

The J gene is TRBJ1-6, the V gene TRBV19; D gene uncertain. This CDR3 region has 16 residues. Germline CDR1 is LNHDA and CDR2 is SQIVND (reference sequence). The V end lost 4 bases, the J end lost 3 bases, and 13 bases lay between the germline ends. CDR3 sequence (DNA): TGTGCCAGTAGTACGGGATACAACCTCTATAATTCACCCCTCCACTTT. It specifies CASSTGYNLYNSPLHF.

The CDR3 spells CASSRSGLNTEAFF. The CDR3 nucleotides are TGTGCCAGCAGTCGATCAGGATTGAACACTGAAGCTTTCTTT. The chain uses TRBV6-8 and TRBJ1-1; D gene unclear. V shed 5 bases and J shed 0 bases, with 10 bases lying between them. This CDR3 contains 14 residues. The germline V gene encodes CDR1 MNHGY and CDR2 SAAAGT.

The chain combines TRBV10-2 with TRBJ1-3; D is possibly TRBD1 (5 bases). The ends were cut back, 0 bases at V and 3 bases at J, with 6 bases in the middle. This CDR3 comprises 14 residues. Germline V CDR1 and CDR2: WSHSY, SAAADI. CDR3 coding DNA: TGCGCCAGCAGTGAGTCAGGGGTTGGAAACACCATATATTTT. Translated, it gives CASSESGVGNTIYF.

The chain has TRBV11-2 and TRBJ1-1; TRBD1 is a possible D gene (6 bases). CDR1 SGHAT and CDR2 FQNNGV come from the germline V gene. The CDR3 runs 14 residues. V dropped 5 bases and J dropped 1 base, with 11 bases sitting between them. CDR3 in amino acids: CASSARQANTEAFF. The CDR3 DNA is TGTGCCAGCAGCGCCCGACAGGCGAACACTGAAGCTTTCTTT.

The V gene is TRBV6-5, the J gene TRBJ2-3, with 8 nucleotides matching TRBD2. Germline values: CDR1 MNHEY, CDR2 SVGAGI. This CDR3 spans 15 amino acids. V gave up 2 bases and J gave up 6 bases; unmatched junction bases: 7. CDR3 sequence (DNA): TGTGCCAGCAGTTACGGCGGAGCGGGGGCCGATACGCAGTATTTT. Its protein is CASSYGGAGADTQYF.

The chain uses TRBV6-6 and TRBJ2-5; possible D gene TRBD2, 6 bases. Germline-derived CDR1 and CDR2 are MNHNY and SVGAGI (reference sequence). The CDR3 spans 14 residues. Trimming took off 0 bases at V and 5 bases at J, with 10 bases between the two ends. In DNA, the CDR3 is TGTGCCAGCAGTTACTCGGGGGGAACTGAGACCCAGTACTTC. This translates into CASSYSGGTETQYF.

CDR3 nucleotide sequence: TGTGCCAGCAGGGGGACAGGGTGGCATGAGCAGTTCTTC. This translates into CASRGTGWHEQFF. The V gene is TRBV6-6, the J gene TRBJ2-1; TRBD1 aligns across 9 bases. Germline CDR1 MNHNY, CDR2 SVGAGI (reference sequence). V was pared by 6 bases and J by 8 bases, with 5 bases of the junction left unmatched. There are 13 residues in the CDR3.

The chain has TRBV7-6 and TRBJ2-3; TRBD2 might be the D (5 bases). Trimming left V 4 bases short and J 4 bases short, with 21 bases between. The CDR3 length is 17 residues. Germline CDR1 reads SGHVS; CDR2 reads FNYEAQ. CDR3 residues: CASSSHTQLGRADTQYF. DNA for the CDR3: TGTGCCAGCAGCTCCCACACTCAGCTTGGGCGGGCAGATACGCAGTATTTT. Full variable domain (missing parts from reference TRBV7-6 and TRBJ2-3): GAGVSQSPRYKVTKRGQDVALRCDPISGHVSLYWYRQALGQGPEFLTYFNYEAQQDKSGLPNDRFSAERPEGSISTLTIQRTEQRDSAMYRCASSSHTQLGRADTQYFGPGTRLTVL.

The sample holds one count of this clone. The rearrangement links TRBV7-9 to TRBJ2-3; the D gene is possibly TRBD1 (5 bases). The CDR3 loop spans 13 amino acids. The V gene lost 8 bases and the J gene lost 2 bases, with 11 bases spanning the gap. Germline values: CDR1 SEHNR, CDR2 FQNEAQ (reference sequence). The CDR3 nucleotides are TGTGCCAGCTCCAGACAGCCCACAGATACGCAGTATTTT. Protein: CASSRQPTDTQYF.

This clone occurred once. The chain recombines TRBV20-1 with TRBJ2-7; D is ambiguous. The CDR3 covers 11 residues. V was clipped by 1 base and J by 3 bases, with 4 bases between them. CDR1 is DFQATT, CDR2 SNEGSKA, per germline (reference sequence). The CDR3 DNA reads as TGCAGTGCTAGAGTTGTCTACGAGCAGTACTTC. It encodes CSARVVYEQYF.

CDR3 sequence: CASDRRQAFF. DNA of the CDR3: TGTGCCAGTGACAGGCGCCAAGCTTTCTTT. The rearrangement links TRBV2 to TRBJ1-1, with D tentatively TRBD1 (6 bases). CDR3 size: 10 residues. Per the germline V gene, CDR1 is SNHLY and CDR2 is FYNNEI. Between the trimmed V and J ends, which lost 9 bases and 9 bases, there was a span of 11 bases.

V usage is TRBV6-5 and J usage is TRBJ2-7; D is undetermined. Germline V lookup: CDR1 MNHEY, CDR2 SVGAGI. The germline V and J ends were trimmed by 0 bases and 4 bases, with 7 bases remaining between them. The length of the CDR3 is 13 residues. CDR3 in DNA: TGTGCCAGCAGTTACTCATTCACATACGAGCAGTACTTC. Translation gives CASSYSFTYEQYF.

This rearrangement joins TRBV5-4 to TRBJ2-1, with D maybe TRBD2 (5 bases). Germline V gene data show CDR1 as SGHNT and CDR2 as YYREEE (reference sequence). This CDR3 is 16 amino acids long. V was pared by 2 bases and J by 6 bases, with 18 bases between. The CDR3 here is CASSLSLAGRGNEQFF. The CDR3 nucleotides are TGTGCCAGCAGCTTATCTCTGGCGGGTCGGGGCAATGAGCAGTTCTTC. Full variable domain (missing parts from reference TRBV5-4 and TRBJ2-1): ETGVTQSPTHLIKTRGQQVTLRCSSQSGHNTVSWYQQALGQGPQFIFQYYREEENGRGNFPPRFSGLQFPNYSSELNVNALELDDSALYLCASSLSLAGRGNEQFFGPGTRLTVL.

J is TRBJ1-6 and V is TRBV10-2, with unresolved D. This CDR3 spans 15 amino acids. V shed 2 bases and J shed 0 bases, with 5 bases lying between them. The germline CDR1 and CDR2 sequences are WSHSY and SAAADI. CDR3 sequence reads: CASSEMGSYNSPLHF. As DNA, the CDR3 is TGCGCCAGCAGTGAGATGGGCTCCTATAATTCACCCCTCCACTTT.

The chain carries TRBV19 and TRBJ2-7; TRBD1 matches 9 bases. From germline, CDR1 is LNHDA and CDR2 SQIVND (reference sequence). The ends lost 1 base at V and 2 bases at J; junction bases unmatched: 3. The CDR3 runs to 15 residues. Written as DNA, the CDR3 is TGTGCCAGTAGTATAGTGGGACAGGGAACCTACGAGCAGTACTTC. It specifies CASSIVGQGTYEQYF.

The chain uses TRBV6-5 and TRBJ2-5, with 8 bases that match TRBD2. This CDR3 comprises 14 residues. The germline gives CDR1 MNHEY, CDR2 SVGAGI. J was trimmed by 8 bases and V by 10 bases; bases with no gene match: 15. Here the CDR3 reads CAIGRDGLAVTQYF. CDR3 DNA sequence: TGTGCCATCGGGAGGGACGGACTAGCAGTTACCCAGTACTTC.

This rearrangement joins TRBV19 to TRBJ1-2; D is unclear. The V gene lost 4 bases and the J gene lost 0 bases, with 9 bases spanning the gap. This CDR3 comprises 14 residues. Germline lookup yields CDR1 LNHDA and CDR2 SQIVND (reference sequence). The CDR3 reads CASSKIGANYGYTF. The CDR3 DNA is TGTGCCAGTAGTAAAATAGGAGCTAACTATGGCTACACCTTC.